This T cell receptor beta chain was sequenced in a study of neurological immune-mediated disorders. TCRdb fed the 5' RACE reads into MiXCR, producing one record per CDR3 protein. This sample has some 120,000 distinct CDR3 sequences, with roughly 3.4% found just once. The table lists this clonotype with many counts. With 0 bases clipped from V and 2 bases from J, the junction kept 7 bases outside the gene matches. The CDR3 consists of 16 residues. The germline CDR1 and CDR2 sequences are DFQATT and SNEGSKA (reference sequence). This chain joins TRBV20-1 and TRBJ2-1; 7 bases are a match to TRBD2. The sequenced sample consisted of PBMCs. The receptor was isolated from a woman aged 30 to 39 with multiple sclerosis. The CDR3 nucleotides read TGCAGTGCTAGAGACCTACTAGCGTCGGCCTACAATGAGCAGTTCTTC. Its protein product is CSARDLLASAYNEQFF.